This TCR beta chain was obtained from a study of cytomegalovirus exposure and HLA in healthy donors. General study findings and limits: Overall, approximately 150 TCR beta chains were annotated as cytomegalovirus-associated. When analyzed later, a missense DCLRE1C variant was found to be linked to TCR beta V- and J-gene trimming.

The study ran its PCR with 60 Vbeta and 13 Jbeta primers. Only in-frame clones appear in the TCRdb table, and some are missing; sequencing was by immunoSEQ multiplex PCR. Counted here are some 150,000 clones, roughly four fifths occurring once; the ten biggest clones make up roughly 3.4%. Of note for this clone: Its antigen is not identified.

The sample consisted of PBMCs. This TCR came from a male donor in good health and CMV-seronegative.

The CDR3 nucleotides are TGTGCCAGCAGCTCCTGGGGGGCTAGCGGGAACACCGGGGAGCTGTTTTTT. This sequence encodes CASSSWGASGNTGELFF. The genes are TRBV5-5 and TRBJ2-2, with a possible D match to TRBD2 (7 bases). V lost 3 bases and J lost 1, with 16 bases in between. Germline-derived CDR1 and CDR2 are SGHKS and YYEKEE (reference sequence). The CDR3 covers 17 residues. The entire variable domain, with the rest obtained from reference TRBV5-5 and TRBJ2-2, is as follows: DAGVTQSPTHLIKTRGQQVTLRCSPISGHKSVSWYQQVLGQGPQFIFQYYEKEERGRGNFPDRFSARQFPNYSSELNVNALLLGDSALYLCASSSWGASGNTGELFFGEGSRLTVL.